This is a list of T cell receptor beta chains from one sample in a study of blood T cell repertoires in COVID-19. Generated by immunoSEQ multiplex PCR, the TCRdb table keeps only in-frame clones and is missing some. The sample lists about 380,000 clones; around 89% were seen once. The sequenced sample consisted of PBMCs or T cells enriched from blood (not recorded which). The receptors were sampled from a woman aged 18-29 years who had recovered from COVID-19. CDR3s include the opening cysteine and the closing phenylalanine or tryptophan. D genes are given only for firm matches. Size is omitted from some rows. Given values are once, few, many or a class for expanded clones.

D gene	V gene	J gene	clone size	CDR3 DNA	CDR3 protein
.	TRBV5-4	TRBJ2-7	.	TGTGCCAGCAGCTTGGCCGTGCACACCTACGAGCAGTACTTC	CASSLAVHTYEQYF
TRBD2	TRBV7-2	TRBJ2-3	.	TGTGCCAGCAGCTTTGGTATTTCGCGGGGGGGTTCCTCGTCAGATACGCAGTATTTT	CASSFGISRGGSSSDTQYF
.	TRBV24-1	TRBJ1-2	.	TGTGCCACCAGTGACGCAGGGCTTGACTATGGCTACACCTTC	CATSDAGLDYGYTF
TRBD1	TRBV5-1	TRBJ1-3	few	TGCGCCAGCAGCTCCAGACAGGGCTCAACTTCCTCTGGAAACACCATATATTTT	CASSSRQGSTSSGNTIYF
.	TRBV6-5	TRBJ1-6	.	TGTGCCACCCACTCCTATAATTCACCCCTCCACTTT	CATHSYNSPLHF
.	TRBV24-1	TRBJ2-5	few	TGTGCCACCTCCGACTTCGGGGAGACCCAGTACTTC	CATSDFGETQYF
.	TRBV7-8	TRBJ1-4	.	TGTGCCAGCAGCTCTGGAGCAACTAATGAAAAACTGTTTTTT	CASSSGATNEKLFF
TRBD1	TRBV6-2/TRBV6-3	TRBJ1-1	.	TGTGCCAGCAGTCCACAGCAGAGGGGACAGAAAATGAACACTGAAGCTTTCTTT	CASSPQQRGQKMNTEAFF
.	TRBV12-3/TRBV12-4	TRBJ1-5	.	TGTGCCAGCAGCACAGTCAATCAGCCCCAGCATTTT	CASSTVNQPQHF
.	TRBV6-5	TRBJ1-2	.	TGTGCCAGTAAAGCGGTGGACGCGGAAGGCTACACCTTC	CASKAVDAEGYTF
.	TRBV5-1	TRBJ1-4	.	TGCGCCAGCAGCTTGGGGGACGGGGGAGGATTTGAAAAACTGTTTTTT	CASSLGDGGGFEKLFF
.	TRBV2	TRBJ1-5	.	TGTGCCAGCAGCGGAGAACAGGGCAATCAGCCCCAGCATTTT	CASSGEQGNQPQHF
.	TRBV30	TRBJ1-4	.	TGTGCCTGGAGTGTACGGCACGGAGCAACTAATGAAAAACTGTTTTTT	CAWSVRHGATNEKLFF
TRBD1	TRBV9	TRBJ1-2	.	TGTGCCAGCAGCCTATCAGGGGGCTTTGACTATGGCTACACCTTC	CASSLSGGFDYGYTF
TRBD1	TRBV7-3	TRBJ1-3	few	TGTGCCAGCAGCTCGGGACAGGGGAGATTAAATTTAAACACCATATATTTT	CASSSGQGRLNLNTIYF
TRBD2	TRBV4-1	TRBJ2-7	.	TGCGCCAGCAGCCAAACTCTAGCGGGGGGCGGGTACGAGCAGTACTTC	CASSQTLAGGGYEQYF
.	TRBV6-5	TRBJ1-5	.	TGTGCCAGCAGCCCCACAGGGAACTCATATCAGCCCCAGCATTTT	CASSPTGNSYQPQHF
.	TRBV7-2	TRBJ2-2	.	TGTGCCAGCGGGGGGGCCAGTCCCGGGGAGCTGTTTTTT	CASGGASPGELFF
TRBD1	TRBV6-1	TRBJ1-2	.	TGTGCCAGCAGTGAAGCGGGACAGGGCTTGGAAGACACCTTC	CASSEAGQGLEDTF
.	TRBV6-4	TRBJ1-4	.	TGTGCCAGCAGGGAGAGGGCGGAGGGAGGGAGTTTCGGCGGGGAAAAACTGTTTTTT	CASRERAEGGSFGGEKLFF
.	TRBV10-3	TRBJ1-1	.	TGTGCCATCAGTGATGGGGGCTGGGCTTTCTTT	CAISDGGWAFF
TRBD1	TRBV4-1	TRBJ1-1	few	TGCGCCAGCAGCCGCGGACAGGGGGTCACTGAAGCTTTCTTT	CASSRGQGVTEAFF
.	TRBV7-8	TRBJ1-2	.	TGTGCCAGCAGCTTGCCACAGGGCTATGGCTACACCTTC	CASSLPQGYGYTF
.	TRBV5-1	TRBJ2-6	.	TGCGCCAGCTCAGCAGGCCCCGGGGCCAACGTCCTGACTTTC	CASSAGPGANVLTF
.	TRBV30	TRBJ1-1	once	TGTGCCTGGACGAGACAGAAGATCGCCTCGTCCTCGCCTGAAGCTTTCTTT	CAWTRQKIASSSPEAFF
.	TRBV6-5	TRBJ1-6	.	TGTGCCACCCAGGGATCGGATAATTCACCCCTCCACTTT	CATQGSDNSPLHF
.	TRBV10-3	TRBJ1-2	.	TGTGCCATCAGTGACCCAGGAGGGGCGGCCTATGGCTACACCTTC	CAISDPGGAAYGYTF
TRBD2	TRBV28	TRBJ2-7	.	TGTGCCAGCGCCCACGGCGGGACTAGCAACGAGCAGTACTTC	CASAHGGTSNEQYF
.	TRBV30	TRBJ2-1	.	TGTGCGGCCCACAACAATGAGCAGTTCTTC	CAAHNNEQFF
.	TRBV18	TRBJ2-5	.	TGTGCCAGCTCACATACACAGGGTGAAGAGACCCAGTACTTC	CASSHTQGEETQYF
.	TRBV4-3	TRBJ1-2	.	TGCGCCAGCAGCCAAGAGTCGACAGTCAACTATGGCTACACCTTC	CASSQESTVNYGYTF
.	TRBV19	TRBJ1-1	.	TGTGCCAGTATCGGCATAGGAGAGACTGAAGCTTTCTTT	CASIGIGETEAFF
.	TRBV28	TRBJ2-1	.	TGTGCCAGCAGGGCCCCCGGGGTGCCCACTGAGCAGTTCTTC	CASRAPGVPTEQFF
.	TRBV30	TRBJ2-3	.	TGTGCCTGGAGTCTAGGGAAGGGGCAGGGCCCGCAGTATTTT	CAWSLGKGQGPQYF
.	TRBV24-1	TRBJ1-6	.	TGTGCCACCAGTGAGGCAGGCAATTCACCCCTCCACTTT	CATSEAGNSPLHF
TRBD1	TRBV10-3	TRBJ1-3	.	TGTGCCATCAGTGAGTCAGGGACAGGTGGAAACACCATATATTTT	CAISESGTGGNTIYF
.	TRBV6-2/TRBV6-3	TRBJ2-7	once	TGTGCCAGCAGCCCCGAACCCCAGCGCTACGAGCAGTACTTC	CASSPEPQRYEQYF
.	TRBV2	TRBJ1-3	.	TGTGCCAGCAGTGATAGCTGGAGAAACACCATATATTTT	CASSDSWRNTIYF
.	TRBV7-9	TRBJ2-7	.	TGTGCCAGCACCCAAGGGCAGGGGTATTACGAGCAGTACTTC	CASTQGQGYYEQYF
TRBD2	TRBV7-9	TRBJ2-3	.	TGTGCCAGCAGCTGGGCGGGAAGCGGGGTGACAGATACGCAGTATTTT	CASSWAGSGVTDTQYF
.	TRBV18	TRBJ1-5	few	TGTGCCAGCTCACCAACAGGGCTCCGCAATCAGCCCCAGCATTTT	CASSPTGLRNQPQHF
TRBD1	TRBV4-3	TRBJ2-7	once	TGCGCCAGCAGCCAAGTAGGGGGCATAGGCTACGAGCAGTACTTC	CASSQVGGIGYEQYF
TRBD1	TRBV5-1	TRBJ1-2	once	TGCGCCAGCAGCTTGGGAGTATGGGACAGGGAGGACTATGGCTACACCTTC	CASSLGVWDREDYGYTF
.	TRBV7-2	TRBJ1-2	.	TGTGCCAGCAGCTTAGAGGTGGGCGCCTATGGCTACACCTTC	CASSLEVGAYGYTF
.	TRBV6-5	TRBJ1-3	.	TGTGCCAGCAGTTACCAGGGGAGCTCTGGAAACACCATATATTTT	CASSYQGSSGNTIYF
.	TRBV6-5	TRBJ2-3	.	TGTGCCAGCAGATTGCCTAACGCAGATACGCAGTATTTT	CASRLPNADTQYF
.	TRBV27	TRBJ1-1	few	TGTGCCAGCCTATCCGTCGTGGCTTCACGGGGTAGTGGACGCACTGAAGCTTTCTTT	CASLSVVASRGSGRTEAFF
.	TRBV7-9	TRBJ2-7	.	TGTGCCAGCAGCTTAGCGTCGACCCCTAGCTCCTACGAGCAGTACTTC	CASSLASTPSSYEQYF
TRBD1	TRBV19	TRBJ2-1	.	TGTGCCAGTAGTATACTGGGACAGGGAAACGATGAGCAGTTCTTC	CASSILGQGNDEQFF
.	TRBV11-2	TRBJ2-7	once	TGTGCCAGCAGCTTAGAGTCCGGCTACGAGCAGTACTTC	CASSLESGYEQYF
.	TRBV6-5	TRBJ2-7	.	TGTGCCAGCAGTACGACTTTCTCCTACGAGCAGTACTTC	CASSTTFSYEQYF
TRBD2	TRBV5-1	TRBJ2-1	once	TGCGCCAGCAGCTTGCCAACCGGGGGGAACAATGAGCAGTTCTTC	CASSLPTGGNNEQFF
.	TRBV2	TRBJ2-5	.	TGTGCCAGCAGCGACCAGGGGACCCGCCAAGAGACCCAGTACTTC	CASSDQGTRQETQYF
.	TRBV30	TRBJ1-3	once	TGTGCCTGGAGTGCAGGTCCCACCATATATTTT	CAWSAGPTIYF